This entry concerns a single TCR beta chain. The data are from a study of sequential checkpoint blockade in melanoma. Treatment specified: randomized to nivolumab then ipilimumab (arm A) or the reverse (arm B). Repertoires were generated with immunoSEQ multiplex PCR, while TCRdb's copy carries only in-frame clones and drops some. Among roughly 31,000 clones listed, 65% to 90% were seen once. This receptor was identified in a human donor with melanoma. Sequences were derived from CD8+ T cells sorted from blood (inferred from file names), sampled from a patient given nivolumab and ipilimumab in sequence.

The CDR3 here is CASSVGAGGKDTQYF. The CDR3 nucleotides are TGTGCCAGCAGCGTAGGGGCAGGGGGCAAAGATACGCAGTATTTT. This sequence joins TRBV9 and TRBJ2-3; 8 bases map to TRBD1. With V trimmed by 0 bases and J by 5 bases, 5 bases remained unmatched. Germline CDR1 and CDR2: SGDLS and YYNGEE. This CDR3 has 15 residues.